The 32 T cell receptor beta chains reported below all come from one sample, sequenced in a study of blood T cell repertoires in COVID-19. Only in-frame clones appear in the TCRdb table, and some are missing; sequencing was by immunoSEQ multiplex PCR. The sample holds tens of thousands of clones, approximately 88% seen once. Sample: peripheral blood. Every receptor here comes from a man aged 35-49 years with COVID-19, enrolled during active disease.

V gene TRBV7-8 combines with J gene TRBJ2-5; 11 positions agree with TRBD2. Germline loops: CDR1 SGHVS, CDR2 FQNEAQ. The V gene end was trimmed by 1 base and the J gene end by 1 base; junction bases not matched to a gene: 8. This CDR3 contains 18 residues. CDR3 DNA sequence: TGTGCCAGCAGCTTAGTAACTAGCGGGGGTTTATCCCAAGAGACCCAGTACTTC. It yields the protein CASSLVTSGGLSQETQYF.

The chain is built from TRBV28 and TRBJ2-2; D unresolved. CDR1 is MDHEN and CDR2 is SYDVKM in the germline V gene. V was cut by 6 bases and J by 7 bases, with 9 bases left in between. The CDR3 has 12 amino acids. This CDR3 reads CASRLPFGELFF. For the CDR3, the DNA is TGTGCCAGCAGGTTACCTTTCGGGGAGCTGTTTTTT.

This chain links TRBV5-1 with TRBJ2-7; 15 bases line up with TRBD2. The CDR3 length is 17 residues. Germline-derived CDR1 and CDR2 are SGHRS and YFSETQ. V was pared by 4 bases and J by 3 bases, with 8 bases of the junction left unmatched. CDR3: CASSTGLAGGKNYEQYF. The CDR3 DNA reads TGCGCCAGCAGCACGGGACTAGCGGGGGGAAAGAACTACGAGCAGTACTTC.

The chain recombines TRBV5-6 with TRBJ2-1; possibly TRBD1 for D (6 bases). The CDR3 consists of 13 residues. V lost 2 bases to trimming and J lost 9 bases, with 12 bases between them. CDR1 is SGHDT, CDR2 YYEEEE, per germline. The CDR3, as DNA: TGTGCCAGCAGCTTTGGGGACACCGGTGAGCAGTTCTTC. Translating it yields CASSFGDTGEQFF.

The CDR3 spells CASTADTGAYEQYF. CDR3 DNA sequence: TGTGCCAGCACCGCCGACACGGGGGCCTACGAGCAGTACTTC. The genes are TRBV2 and TRBJ2-7, with TRBD2 as a possible D gene (6 bases). The CDR3 has 14 residues. Germline lookup yields CDR1 SNHLY and CDR2 FYNNEI. V dropped 7 bases and J dropped 2 bases, with 15 bases sitting between them.

This clone came up once. The V and J genes are TRBV9 and TRBJ2-1, with 11 bases lining up with TRBD2. CDR1 is SGDLS and CDR2 is YYNGEE in the germline V gene. Trimming at V came to 4 bases and at J to 7 bases, leaving 7 bases not matched to a gene. This CDR3 is 15 amino acids long. The CDR3 spells CASSLLAGGPNEQFF. CDR3 coding DNA: TGTGCCAGCAGCTTGCTAGCGGGGGGCCCTAATGAGCAGTTCTTC.

The chain uses TRBV7-8 and TRBJ2-5; 10 nucleotides match TRBD1. The CDR3 sequence is 16 residues long. Trimming cost V 3 bases and J 4 bases; bases outside gene matches: 8. Looked up from germline, CDR1 is SGHVS and CDR2 is FQNEAQ. The CDR3 loop is CASSLPRQGAGETQYF. CDR3 in DNA: TGTGCCAGCAGCTTGCCCAGACAGGGGGCGGGAGAGACCCAGTACTTC.

The chain uses TRBV19 and TRBJ2-7, with 8 bases lining up with TRBD1. This CDR3 spans 17 amino acids. CDR1 is LNHDA and CDR2 is SQIVND in the germline V gene (reference sequence). V was clipped by 6 bases and J by 5 bases; unmatched bases: 18. The CDR3 sequence is CASRYSHRTGLGDEQYF. The CDR3 DNA reads TGTGCCAGTAGATACAGTCACCGGACAGGGTTAGGGGACGAGCAGTACTTC.

The chain joins TRBV5-1 to TRBJ2-5; the match to TRBD1 covers 10 bases. Trimming at V came to 0 bases and at J to 2 bases, leaving 4 bases not matched to a gene. The CDR3 spans 16 residues. The germline V gene has CDR1 SGHRS and CDR2 YFSETQ. CDR3 DNA: TGCGCCAGCAGCTTGGCGGGACAGGGGCGGCAAGAGACCCAGTACTTC. Translated, it gives CASSLAGQGRQETQYF.

The chain links TRBV4-1 to TRBJ2-1; 8 positions match TRBD1. Germline CDR1 MGHRA, CDR2 YSYEKL. The CDR3 extends over 17 amino acids. Trimming took 3 bases from V and 9 from J; bases not matched to a gene: 16. CDR3 bases: TGCGCCAGCAGCCACCTGACCGGACAGGGAAGTGGTAGTGAGCAGTTCTTC. Protein: CASSHLTGQGSGSEQFF.

The chain joins TRBV5-1 to TRBJ1-5, with 7 bases identical to TRBD1. Germline-derived CDR1 and CDR2 are SGHRS and YFSETQ. This CDR3 has 15 amino acids. The trim removed 2 bases at V and 0 bases at J, leaving 2 bases unmatched. CDR3 sequence (DNA): TGCGCCAGCAGCTTTGGGGACAGTAGCAATCAGCCCCAGCATTTT. Its protein is CASSFGDSSNQPQHF. Combining the CDR3 with reference TRBV5-1 and TRBJ1-5 gives the whole variable domain KAGVTQTPRYLIKTRGQQVTLSCSPISGHRSVSWYQQTPGQGLQFLFEYFSETQRNKGNFPGRFSGRQFSNSRSEMNVSTLELGDSALYLCASSFGDSSNQPQHFGDGTRLSIL.

The V gene is TRBV28, the J gene TRBJ2-7; 8 bases are a match to TRBD2. V was pared by 6 bases and J by 3 bases, with 4 bases of the junction left unmatched. CDR3 size: 13 residues. Germline V gene lookup returns CDR1 MDHEN and CDR2 SYDVKM. The CDR3 sequence: CASSLRGGYEQYF. DNA for the CDR3: TGTGCCAGCAGCCTCCGGGGGGGCTACGAGCAGTACTTC.

The gene calls are TRBV20-1 and TRBJ2-7; 9 bases agree with TRBD2. This CDR3 contains 13 residues. Germline V gene sequence: CDR1 DFQATT, CDR2 SNEGSKA (reference sequence). J was trimmed by 4 bases and V by 3 bases; bases with no gene match: 4. The CDR3 protein is CSASRLAGYEQYF. Here the CDR3 DNA reads TGCAGTGCTAGTCGGCTAGCGGGGTACGAGCAGTACTTC.

The chain joins TRBV5-4 to TRBJ1-2, with 8 bases lining up with TRBD1. Germline-derived CDR1 and CDR2 are SGHNT and YYREEE (reference sequence). The length of the CDR3 is 14 residues. V dropped 3 bases and J dropped 4; count of bases not matched to a gene: 5. In DNA, the CDR3 is TGTGCCAGCAGCTCCTCTGGACAGGGCTATGGCTACACCTTC. This gives the protein CASSSSGQGYGYTF. Full variable domain (outside the CDR3, taken from reference TRBV5-4 and TRBJ1-2): ETGVTQSPTHLIKTRGQQVTLRCSSQSGHNTVSWYQQALGQGPQFIFQYYREEENGRGNFPPRFSGLQFPNYSSELNVNALELDDSALYLCASSSSGQGYGYTFGSGTRLTVV.

This chain links TRBV5-6 with TRBJ1-2; a possible D gene is TRBD1 (6 bases). V lost 7 bases, J lost 1 base, and 20 bases lay in between. CDR1 SGHDT and CDR2 YYEEEE come from the germline V gene. The CDR3 extends over 16 amino acids. CDR3: CASHLPGQGHNYGYTF. The DNA of the CDR3 is TGTGCCAGCCACCTACCGGGGCAGGGGCATAACTATGGCTACACCTTC.

The chain employs TRBV7-3 and TRBJ2-7; D might be TRBD2 (6 bases). Trimming took 5 bases from V and 6 from J, leaving 20 bases between them. Germline V CDR1 and CDR2: SGHTA, FQGTGA. The CDR3 extends over 15 amino acids. The CDR3 nucleotides are TGTGCCAGCAGCCAAACCGGGCCTCTGGAGGGCGAGCAGTACTTC. As protein: CASSQTGPLEGEQYF.

This chain uses TRBV30 with TRBJ1-3; possible D gene TRBD1, 6 bases. V lost 5 bases to trimming and J lost 2 bases, with 16 bases between them. Per the germline V gene, CDR1 is GTSNPN and CDR2 is SVGIG (reference sequence). The CDR3 totals 15 residues. For the CDR3, the DNA is TGTGCCTGGGGGGGGACAACACACACTGGAAACACCATATATTTT. Protein: CAWGGTTHTGNTIYF.

The V gene is TRBV7-9, the J gene TRBJ1-2; 7 bases are shared with TRBD1. Unmatched junction bases numbered 3, after V lost 1 base and J lost 4 bases. This CDR3 region has 14 residues. Germline lookup yields CDR1 SEHNR and CDR2 FQNEAQ (reference sequence). CDR3 bases: TGTGCCAGCAGCTTAGAGGCAGGGGGCTATGGCTACACCTTC. Amino acids: CASSLEAGGYGYTF. Complete variable domain (other parts from reference TRBV7-9 and TRBJ1-2): DTGVSQNPRHKITKRGQNVTFRCDPISEHNRLYWYRQTLGQGPEFLTYFQNEAQLEKSRLLSDRFSAERPKGSFSTLEIQRTEQGDSAMYLCASSLEAGGYGYTFGSGTRLTVV.

The chain combines TRBV18 with TRBJ2-7, with 7 positions matching TRBD2. The CDR3 runs to 16 residues. From germline, CDR1 is KGHSH and CDR2 LQKENI. The junction had 5 bases not matched to a gene; V was cut back by 0 bases and J by 0 bases. CDR3 coding DNA: TGTGCCAGCTCACCACCGAGCGGGACTACCTCCTACGAGCAGTACTTC. Translating it yields CASSPPSGTTSYEQYF.

The genes are TRBV28 and TRBJ1-1, with 9 nucleotides matching TRBD1. J was trimmed by 4 bases and V by 5 bases; bases with no gene match: 11. The CDR3 covers 16 residues. CDR1 MDHEN and CDR2 SYDVKM come from the germline V gene. The chain's CDR3 is CASSTASGQGGTEAFF. The CDR3 DNA sequence: TGTGCCAGCAGTACGGCTTCGGGACAGGGCGGCACTGAAGCTTTCTTT.

The chain carries TRBV30 and TRBJ2-1; tentative D call: TRBD2 (7 bases). Between the trimmed V and J ends, which lost 5 bases and 1 base, there was a span of 12 bases. In germline, CDR1 is GTSNPN, CDR2 SVGIG (reference sequence). The CDR3 consists of 14 residues. The CDR3 reads CAWSGGLSYNEQFF. In DNA, the CDR3 is TGTGCCTGGTCGGGGGGCCTTTCCTACAATGAGCAGTTCTTC.

The rearrangement joins TRBV6-1 to TRBJ1-1, with TRBD1 as a possible D gene (6 bases). CDR3 length: 14 amino acids. Germline V gene lookup returns CDR1 MNHNS and CDR2 SASEGT. V shed 2 bases and J shed 1 base, with 8 bases lying between them. The chain's CDR3 is CASSETRGNTEAFF. CDR3 coding DNA: TGTGCCAGCAGTGAAACCAGGGGGAACACTGAAGCTTTCTTT.

The rearrangement joins TRBV5-1 to TRBJ2-2, with a tentative D call TRBD2 (6 bases). The V gene lost 4 bases and the J gene lost 3 bases, with 13 bases spanning the gap. This CDR3 spans 15 amino acids. Per the germline V gene, CDR1 is SGHRS and CDR2 is YFSETQ. As DNA, the CDR3 is TGCGCCAGCAGCGAGGACTACCCTGACACCGGGGAGCTGTTTTTT. Its translation is CASSEDYPDTGELFF.

This chain uses TRBV4-1 with TRBJ2-1; 8 nucleotides line up with TRBD2. Germline V CDR1 and CDR2: MGHRA, YSYEKL. There are 15 residues in the CDR3. J lost 1 base, V lost 4 bases, and 3 bases had no gene match. Here the CDR3 reads CASSRAGESYNEQFF. The CDR3 region has the DNA TGCGCCAGCAGCCGAGCGGGAGAGTCCTACAATGAGCAGTTCTTC.

This chain connects TRBV30 to TRBJ1-6; 7 bases are a match to TRBD1. V trimming: 2 bases; J trimming: 11 bases; junction bases outside the gene matches: 9. Germline V lookup: CDR1 GTSNPN, CDR2 SVGIG (reference sequence). The length of the CDR3 is 14 residues. CDR3 sequence: CAWSRDRVRTPLHF. The CDR3 DNA reads TGTGCCTGGAGTCGTGACAGGGTTCGGACACCCCTCCACTTT.

J is TRBJ1-2 and V is TRBV28, with TRBD1 identical over 7 bases. J was trimmed by 3 bases and V by 10 bases; bases with no gene match: 5. The CDR3 sequence is 12 residues long. Looked up from germline, CDR1 is MDHEN and CDR2 is SYDVKM. Written as DNA, the CDR3 is TGTGCCACCACAGGGGTAGACTATGGCTACACCTTC. Its protein product is CATTGVDYGYTF.

V is TRBV3-1 (or the pseudogene TRBV3-2) and J is TRBJ2-7; 8 nucleotides match TRBD2. V dropped 2 bases and J dropped 2; count of bases not matched to a gene: 5. The length of the CDR3 is 15 residues. Germline CDR1 LGHDT, CDR2 YNNKEL (reference sequence). In nucleotides, the CDR3 is TGTGCCAGCAGCCAATTGCAGCGGGGGCCCTACGAGCAGTACTTC. Encoded protein: CASSQLQRGPYEQYF.

This rearrangement joins TRBV9 to TRBJ2-3; 12 bases agree with TRBD2. J gave up 4 bases and V 0 bases, and 6 bases lay outside the gene matches. The length of the CDR3 is 17 residues. Germline loops: CDR1 SGDLS, CDR2 YYNGEE. The CDR3 reads CASSVESSGGAADTQYF. The CDR3 nucleotides read TGTGCCAGCAGCGTAGAGTCTAGCGGGGGGGCCGCAGATACGCAGTATTTT.

The chain joins TRBV12-3 or TRBV12-4 to TRBJ1-1; weak D call: TRBD1 (5 bases). CDR3 length: 13 residues. V was clipped by 6 bases and J by 1 base, with 9 bases between them. CDR3 loop: CASSDRPNTEAFF. CDR3 in DNA: TGTGCCAGCAGCGACAGACCGAACACTGAAGCTTTCTTT.

The rearrangement joins TRBV7-9 to TRBJ2-2; TRBD1 is a possible D gene (6 bases). V dropped 6 bases and J dropped 3 bases, with 17 bases sitting between them. CDR3 size: 16 residues. Germline loops: CDR1 SEHNR, CDR2 FQNEAQ (reference sequence). CDR3 nucleotides: TGTGCCAGCAGTAAGAAGGCAGGGGCGGACACCGGGGAGCTGTTTTTT. Translating gives CASSKKAGADTGELFF.

The V call is TRBV21-1, the J call TRBJ2-7; the table's D gene call, TRBD1, was not cross checked with the DNA. TRBV21-1 counts as a pseudogene. The length of the CDR3 is 16 residues. CDR3 sequence reads: CASSTPGTGGSYEQYF. CDR3 coding DNA: TGTGCCAGCAGCACCCCCGGGACAGGGGGATCCTACGAGCAGTACTTC.

The chain is built from TRBV25-1 and TRBJ1-3; weak D call: TRBD1 (6 bases). In germline, CDR1 is MGHDK, CDR2 SYGVNS. The CDR3 totals 15 residues. Trimming took 5 bases from V and 3 from J, leaving 14 bases between them. CDR3 region: CASSLRGGHGNTIYF. For the CDR3, the DNA is TGTGCCAGCAGTCTGAGGGGGGGGCATGGAAACACCATATATTTT.